Below, 31 T cell receptor beta chains from the same sample are listed, as sequenced in a study of blood T cell repertoires in COVID-19 (dated by TCRdb to 2020 to 2022). The library was generated by the immunoSEQ multiplex PCR assay. TCRdb obtained this table from immuneACCESS and retained in-frame rearrangements with V and J assigned. These tables miss some clones; where compared with another copy, unresolved V genes account for less than half of the shortfall, and the remainder is unexplained. The sample table records some 65,000 clones; 85% of these occur just once. The ten largest clones represent 2.5% to 3% of the sample. The sequenced material came from peripheral blood. These receptor sequences come from a man at least 80 years old with acute or convalescent COVID-19.

The chain joins TRBV29-1 to TRBJ1-1; the match to TRBD1 covers 7 bases. V was clipped by 6 bases and J by 1 base; unmatched bases: 5. The CDR3 loop spans 13 amino acids. Germline values: CDR1 SQVTM, CDR2 ANQGSEA. The CDR3 sequence: CSVQQGRNTEAFF. CDR3 in DNA: TGCAGCGTCCAACAGGGGCGGAACACTGAAGCTTTCTTT.

V is TRBV6-5 and J is TRBJ1-3, with 8 nucleotides matching TRBD1. This CDR3 comprises 16 residues. From germline, CDR1 is MNHEY and CDR2 SVGAGI. V lost 0 bases, J lost 2 bases, and 3 bases stayed unmatched. Here the CDR3 reads CASSYSNRGTGNTIYF. The CDR3 DNA is TGTGCCAGCAGTTACTCGAACAGGGGGACTGGAAACACCATATATTTT.

The V and J genes are TRBV18 and TRBJ2-1, with 7 bases identical to TRBD1. The CDR3 has 14 residues. The ends lost 3 bases at V and 4 bases at J; junction bases unmatched: 3. Germline CDR1 KGHSH, CDR2 LQKENI. CDR3 in DNA: TGTGCCAGCTCACCGGGACAGAATTACAATGAGCAGTTCTTC. Translation: CASSPGQNYNEQFF. The full variable domain, rest sourced from reference TRBV18 and TRBJ2-1, is NAGVMQNPRHLVRRRGQEARLRCSPMKGHSHVYWYRQLPEEGLKFMVYLQKENIIDESGMPKERFSAEFPKEGPSILRIQQVVRGDSAAYFCASSPGQNYNEQFFGPGTRLTVL.

The chain uses TRBV11-3 and TRBJ2-1; a weak D match, TRBD2 (6 bases). The CDR3 sequence is 18 residues long. V was cut by 6 bases and J by 2 bases, with 23 bases left in between. In germline, CDR1 is SGHNT, CDR2 YENEEA. For the CDR3, the DNA is TGTGCCAGCAGTCCGGGGATTGGCGCGGCGGGAACCTACAATGAGCAGTTCTTC. Its translation: CASSPGIGAAGTYNEQFF.

The chain is built from TRBV14 and TRBJ2-3; 8 bases fit TRBD2. Germline CDR1 and CDR2: SGHDN and FVKESK. The CDR3 is 19 residues long. V was clipped by 3 bases and J by 0 bases; unmatched bases: 14. CDR3 sequence (DNA): TGTGCCAGCAGCCACGCTCGCAGGGACGGGAGGGCTAGCACAGATACGCAGTATTTT. It encodes CASSHARRDGRASTDTQYF.

The chain couples TRBV9 to TRBJ2-7; TRBD1 might be the D (6 bases). The CDR3 extends over 15 amino acids. Per germline, CDR1 SGDLS and CDR2 YYNGEE. Trimming removed 0 bases from V and 7 bases from J, with 17 bases in between. CDR3 sequence reads: CASSVGAGATSEQYF. The CDR3 coding sequence is TGTGCCAGCAGCGTAGGGGCAGGGGCTACTAGTGAGCAGTACTTC.

This rearrangement joins TRBV6-6 to TRBJ1-6; D gene uncertain. V shed 5 bases and J shed 0 bases, with 5 bases lying between them. The germline CDR1 and CDR2 sequences are MNHNY and SVGAGI (reference sequence). The CDR3 consists of 14 residues. CDR3 residues: CASSKYSYNSPLHF. CDR3 DNA: TGTGCCAGCAGTAAATACTCCTATAATTCACCCCTCCACTTT.

The rearrangement uses TRBV3-1 (or the pseudogene TRBV3-2) and TRBJ1-2, with 12 positions matching TRBD1. The V gene end was trimmed by 5 bases and the J gene end by 2 bases; junction bases not matched to a gene: 0. Germline CDR1 and CDR2: LGHDT and YNNKEL (reference sequence). The CDR3 runs to 14 residues. The CDR3 sequence: CASSGTGGNYGYTF. The CDR3, as DNA: TGTGCCAGCAGCGGGACAGGGGGCAACTATGGCTACACCTTC.

The rearrangement joins TRBV5-4 to TRBJ1-1, with 9 bases fitting TRBD1. V shed 2 bases, J shed 5 bases, and the junction held 4 bases outside the gene matches. Per germline, CDR1 SGHNT and CDR2 YYREEE (reference sequence). The CDR3 has 14 residues. The DNA of the CDR3 is TGTGCCAGCAGCTTCCGGGACAGGGAAACTGAAGCTTTCTTT. Translating gives CASSFRDRETEAFF.

The CDR3 region has the DNA TGTGCCACCAGTGAACGAGACACCTCAAATCAGCCCCAGCATTTT. Encoded protein: CATSERDTSNQPQHF. V gene TRBV24-1 combines with J gene TRBJ1-5; D unclear. V was cut by 4 bases and J by 4 bases, with 13 bases left in between. The CDR3 loop spans 15 amino acids. In germline, CDR1 is KGHDR, CDR2 SFDVKD.

This sequence joins TRBV5-1 and TRBJ2-7, with 7 bases that match TRBD2. The CDR3 is 16 amino acids. J gave up 0 bases and V 3 bases, and 9 bases lay outside the gene matches. Germline V gene lookup returns CDR1 SGHRS and CDR2 YFSETQ. Here the CDR3 DNA reads TGCGCCAGCAGCTCTTCACTAGCGTCACCCTCCTACGAGCAGTACTTC. Protein: CASSSSLASPSYEQYF.

This sequence joins TRBV19 and TRBJ2-2, with 10 nucleotides matching TRBD2. Trimming at V came to 4 bases and at J to 0 bases, leaving 5 bases not matched to a gene. In germline, CDR1 is LNHDA, CDR2 SQIVND (reference sequence). The CDR3 loop spans 17 amino acids. Here the CDR3 reads CASSKLAGRANTGELFF. In DNA form, the CDR3 reads TGTGCCAGTAGTAAACTAGCGGGAAGAGCGAACACCGGGGAGCTGTTTTTT.

This clone was seen only once. This rearrangement joins TRBV7-8 to TRBJ2-7; maybe TRBD1 (6 bases). This CDR3 comprises 15 residues. V lost 1 base and J lost 0, with 10 bases in between. The germline gives CDR1 SGHVS, CDR2 FQNEAQ. The CDR3 protein is CASSLVAGDSYEQYF. The CDR3, as DNA: TGTGCCAGCAGCTTAGTGGCAGGGGACTCCTACGAGCAGTACTTC.

V and J are TRBV5-1 and TRBJ2-1; TRBD2 aligns across 9 bases. The V gene's germline CDR1 is SGHRS and CDR2 YFSETQ. Trimming at V came to 7 bases and at J to 12 bases, leaving 17 bases not matched to a gene. CDR3 size: 15 residues. Here the CDR3 reads CASSLQTSGVPSQFF. The CDR3 bases are TGCGCCAGCTCCCTCCAGACTAGCGGAGTCCCATCGCAGTTCTTC. The variable domain in full, completed from reference TRBV5-1 and TRBJ2-1, reads KAGVTQTPRYLIKTRGQQVTLSCSPISGHRSVSWYQQTPGQGLQFLFEYFSETQRNKGNFPGRFSGRQFSNSRSEMNVSTLELGDSALYLCASSLQTSGVPSQFFGPGTRLTVL.

In its sample, this clone was seen a few times. The chain carries TRBV6-6 and TRBJ2-1; D is uncertain. CDR1 and CDR2 (germline): MNHNY, SVGAGI (reference sequence). This CDR3 has 11 residues. V was cut by 4 bases and J by 4 bases, with 2 bases left in between. The CDR3 region has the DNA TGTGCCAGCAGTTTATACAATGAGCAGTTCTTC. Translating gives CASSLYNEQFF.

This clone has just a few counts. The J gene is TRBJ1-4, the V gene TRBV30; D is unresolved. The V gene's germline CDR1 is GTSNPN and CDR2 SVGIG (reference sequence). Trimming removed 4 bases at V and 7 bases at J, with 16 bases between. This CDR3 has 14 residues. The CDR3 nucleotides are TGTGCCTGGAAATATGGAGAAACCAGTGAAAAACTGTTTTTT. Protein: CAWKYGETSEKLFF.

This rearrangement joins TRBV18 to TRBJ2-7; 11 nucleotides agree with TRBD1. The CDR3 has 15 amino acids. V shed 3 bases, J shed 7 bases, and the junction held 8 bases outside the gene matches. From germline, CDR1 is KGHSH and CDR2 LQKENI. CDR3 DNA: TGTGCCAGCTCACCCCGGGACAGGGGGATTGGGGAGCAGTACTTC. Its translation is CASSPRDRGIGEQYF.

The V gene is TRBV27, the J gene TRBJ1-2; maybe TRBD1 (6 bases). V was pared by 5 bases and J by 4 bases, with 8 bases between. Germline V gene sequence: CDR1 MNHEY, CDR2 SMNVEV (reference sequence). The CDR3 has 12 amino acids. The CDR3 protein is CASSLQGYGYTF. The CDR3 nucleotides are TGTGCCAGCAGTCTACAGGGCTATGGCTACACCTTC.

V and J are TRBV6-6 and TRBJ1-5; 10 bases agree with TRBD1. Germline V gene data show CDR1 as MNHNY and CDR2 as SVGAGI (reference sequence). The trim removed 5 bases at V and 0 bases at J, leaving 4 bases unmatched. CDR3 length equals 16 residues. CDR3 amino acids: CASSRQGAASNQPQHF. Written as DNA, the CDR3 is TGTGCCAGCAGTCGACAGGGGGCCGCTAGCAATCAGCCCCAGCATTTT.

The chain employs TRBV4-2 and TRBJ1-2; the D gene is possibly TRBD1 (6 bases). V was pared by 1 base and J by 6 bases, with 15 bases between. Germline V gives CDR1 LGHNA, CDR2 YNFKEQ. The CDR3 contains 15 residues. CDR3 sequence reads: CASSQVQRQVDGYTF. In nucleotides, the CDR3 is TGTGCCAGCAGCCAAGTTCAGAGACAGGTCGATGGCTACACCTTC.

The rearrangement uses TRBV5-1 and TRBJ2-2; D possibly corresponds to TRBD2 (6 bases). Per the germline V gene, CDR1 is SGHRS and CDR2 is YFSETQ. The CDR3 totals 15 residues. V was shortened by 5 bases and J by 0 bases, with 11 bases between the two germline ends. CDR3 amino acids: CASSSGGANTGELFF. The CDR3 DNA is TGCGCCAGCAGTTCCGGGGGAGCGAACACCGGGGAGCTGTTTTTT.

The chain recombines TRBV9 with TRBJ1-1, with D possibly matching TRBD1 (5 bases). This CDR3 comprises 16 residues. CDR1 is SGDLS, CDR2 YYNGEE, per germline. The ends were cut back, 3 bases at V and 0 bases at J, with 15 bases in the middle. CDR3 residues: CASSEPRGRVNTEAFF. DNA of the CDR3: TGTGCCAGCAGCGAACCAAGGGGCCGCGTGAACACTGAAGCTTTCTTT.

This clone was seen only once. The chain uses TRBV19 and TRBJ1-1; 9 nucleotides align to TRBD1. This CDR3 spans 15 amino acids. The germline V gene encodes CDR1 LNHDA and CDR2 SQIVND (reference sequence). V trimming: 7 bases; J trimming: 0 bases; junction bases outside the gene matches: 6. The CDR3 region is CASTRQGVLNTEAFF. In DNA form, the CDR3 reads TGTGCCAGTACACGACAGGGGGTATTGAACACTGAAGCTTTCTTT.

This clone appeared a few times. V usage is TRBV30 and J usage is TRBJ1-5; 9 bases align to TRBD1. This CDR3 is built from 17 residues. The V and J ends lost 2 bases and 1 base, in that order; junction bases with no gene match: 9. Germline loops: CDR1 GTSNPN, CDR2 SVGIG (reference sequence). The CDR3 coding sequence is TGTGCCTGGAGTAGGGACAGGGAAAAAGGGAGCAATCAGCCCCAGCATTTT. The encoded protein is CAWSRDREKGSNQPQHF.

The J gene is TRBJ1-1, the V gene TRBV24-1; 10 positions agree with TRBD1. The V gene's germline CDR1 is KGHDR and CDR2 SFDVKD. The V segment lost 5 bases and the J segment 2 bases; nucleotides outside the gene matches: 1. The CDR3 is 14 amino acids. The CDR3 DNA reads as TGTGCCACCAGTGGGACAGGGGGAAACACTGAAGCTTTCTTT. Translation: CATSGTGGNTEAFF.

The chain uses TRBV19 and TRBJ1-2, with 8 bases matching TRBD1. The CDR3 loop spans 12 amino acids. Germline V gene sequence: CDR1 LNHDA, CDR2 SQIVND (reference sequence). After removal of 5 bases from V and 8 bases from J, the junction contained 4 bases not matched to a gene. CDR3 nucleotides: TGTGCCAGTAGTGGACAGGGTGGCGGCTACACCTTC. Translated: CASSGQGGGYTF.

The chain uses TRBV27 and TRBJ1-6; 7 bases are shared with TRBD1. Germline V gene data show CDR1 as MNHEY and CDR2 as SMNVEV (reference sequence). The CDR3 loop spans 15 amino acids. Germline trimming cut 8 bases from V and 6 bases from J; bases unmatched to any gene: 10. The CDR3 loop is CASDGTGEGNSPLHF. As DNA, the CDR3 is TGTGCCAGCGATGGTACAGGGGAAGGTAATTCACCCCTCCACTTT.

This sequence joins TRBV19 and TRBJ1-4, with D tentatively TRBD1 (6 bases). The germline V and J ends were trimmed by 4 bases and 4 bases, with 16 bases remaining between them. The CDR3 extends over 16 amino acids. CDR1 is LNHDA, CDR2 SQIVND, per germline (reference sequence). The CDR3 bases are TGTGCCAGTAGTACGGGGAGGGGGACAAATAATGAAAAACTGTTTTTT. Its protein product is CASSTGRGTNNEKLFF. Drawing the rest from reference TRBV19 and TRBJ1-4, the complete variable domain is DGGITQSPKYLFRKEGQNVTLSCEQNLNHDAMYWYRQDPGQGLRLIYYSQIVNDFQKGDIAEGYSVSREKKESFPLTVTSAQKNPTAFYLCASSTGRGTNNEKLFFGSGTQLSVL.

The chain links TRBV5-5 to TRBJ2-7, with 10 bases identical to TRBD1. This CDR3 is built from 16 residues. V lost 0 bases to trimming and J lost 8 bases; unmatched junction nucleotides: 11. CDR1 and CDR2 (germline): SGHKS, YYEKEE (reference sequence). In DNA, the CDR3 is TGTGCCAGCAGCTTGGGCGGACAGGGGGACAGGTCGAAGCAGTACTTC. Translating it yields CASSLGGQGDRSKQYF.

The chain has TRBV2 and TRBJ1-1, with D hard to call. Deletions cut 2 bases from V and 11 bases from J, with 9 bases between. Germline V gives CDR1 SNHLY, CDR2 FYNNEI. The CDR3 is made up of 11 amino acids. In DNA form, the CDR3 reads TGTGCCAGCAGTGAAAAGGTGCGGGCTTTCTTT. The encoded protein is CASSEKVRAFF.

The chain has TRBV5-1 and TRBJ1-1; D gene unclear. V was trimmed by 2 bases and J by 8 bases, leaving 19 bases between them. This CDR3 comprises 15 residues. Germline CDR1 SGHRS, CDR2 YFSETQ. The chain's CDR3 is CASSFLGSRESEAFF. CDR3 nucleotides: TGCGCCAGCAGCTTCTTGGGGAGTCGTGAGTCCGAAGCTTTCTTT.